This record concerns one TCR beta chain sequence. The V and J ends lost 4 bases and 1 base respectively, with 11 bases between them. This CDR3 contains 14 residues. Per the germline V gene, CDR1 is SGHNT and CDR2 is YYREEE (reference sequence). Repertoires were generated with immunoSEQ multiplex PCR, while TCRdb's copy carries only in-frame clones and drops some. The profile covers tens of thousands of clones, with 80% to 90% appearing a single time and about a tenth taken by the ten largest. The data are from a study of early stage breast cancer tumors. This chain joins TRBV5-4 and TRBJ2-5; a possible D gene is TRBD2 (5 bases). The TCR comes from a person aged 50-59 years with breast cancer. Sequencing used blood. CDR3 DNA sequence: TGTGCCAGCAGCACCGGCACTAGCCAAGAGACCCAGTACTTC. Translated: CASSTGTSQETQYF. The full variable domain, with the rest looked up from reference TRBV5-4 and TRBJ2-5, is ETGVTQSPTHLIKTRGQQVTLRCSSQSGHNTVSWYQQALGQGPQFIFQYYREEENGRGNFPPRFSGLQFPNYSSELNVNALELDDSALYLCASSTGTSQETQYFGPGTRLLVL.